The table lists the clone carrying this T cell receptor (beta chain) with a count of one. Its antigen is as yet unknown. The data belong to a study of cytomegalovirus exposure and HLA in healthy donors. Both 60 Vbeta primers and 13 Jbeta primers went into the PCR. Assay used: immunoSEQ multiplex PCR; TCRdb lists only in-frame clones, some missing. The table shows more than 200,000 clones, with 60% to 80% occurring only once. Study findings and constraints: Per published accounts, TCR beta sequences correctly predicted the HLA-A and HLA-B alleles of most subjects. Accounts indicate the classifier identified cytomegalovirus status with strong specificity and sensitivity. Altogether, 150 to 200 TCR beta chains were recorded as cytomegalovirus-associated. By HLA locus, TCR association rates varied in a later analysis, with DRB1 showing the most and HLA-C the fewest.

Source material: PBMCs. This sequence originates from a male donor in good health and CMV-seronegative.

The CDR3 DNA follows: TGCGCCAGCAGCCATATTAGGGAACTAGCGGGGGGGAAGTACGAGCAGTACTTC. This encodes CASSHIRELAGGKYEQYF. The genes are TRBV4-1 and TRBJ2-7; 13 bases agree with TRBD2. The CDR3 runs to 18 residues. V shed 3 bases and J 4 bases; nucleotides not matched to a gene: 12. Germline CDR1 is MGHRA and CDR2 is YSYEKL.